The 30 T cell receptor beta chains below all came from one sample that was sequenced in a study of identical twins. TCRdb reprocessed the 5' RACE reads with MiXCR, giving one entry per CDR3 protein. This sample has 550,000 to 700,000 distinct CDR3 sequences; nearly 10% occur once, and the top ten carry roughly 3%. In addition, the sample was reused for a study of yellow fever vaccine responses in identical twins.

Source material: PBMCs. The receptor set was obtained from a woman between 18 and 30 years old in good health.

This clonotype was picked up many times. This CDR3 is CASSSGTIYEQYF. Written as DNA, the CDR3 is TGTGCCAGCAGTTCCGGGACAATCTACGAGCAGTACTTC. J is TRBJ2-7 and V is TRBV12-3 or TRBV12-4; a possible D gene is TRBD1 (6 bases). CDR3 size: 13 residues. V lost 4 bases and J 3 bases, leaving 10 bases between the germline ends.

Only a few counts were recorded for this clonotype. J is TRBJ2-5 and V is TRBV20-1, with D perhaps TRBD2 (5 bases). Germline-derived CDR1 and CDR2 are DFQATT and SNEGSKA (reference sequence). With 4 bases removed from V and 3 bases from J, the gap between germline ends came to 9 bases. The CDR3 extends over 12 amino acids. CDR3 sequence reads: CSATKAEETQYF. DNA for the CDR3: TGCAGTGCTACTAAAGCGGAAGAGACCCAGTACTTC.

The gene calls are TRBV20-1 and TRBJ2-1, with a weak D call TRBD1 (6 bases). CDR3 length equals 13 residues. The germline V gene encodes CDR1 DFQATT and CDR2 SNEGSKA (reference sequence). The CDR3 DNA is TGCAGCGCCGGGACAACTTACCCCAATGAGCAGTTCTTC. This codes for CSAGTTYPNEQFF.

The chain joins TRBV2 to TRBJ2-7; 11 bases match TRBD1. Unmatched junction bases numbered 12, after V lost 4 bases and J lost 1 base. CDR1 SNHLY and CDR2 FYNNEI come from the germline V gene. The CDR3 length is 18 residues. In DNA form, the CDR3 reads TGTGCCAGCAGTGGGACAGGGGGCAGACTAGCGGCTTCCTACGAGCAGTACTTC. Translated: CASSGTGGRLAASYEQYF.

Only a few counts were recorded for this clonotype. V is TRBV11-1 and J is TRBJ2-5; perhaps TRBD2 as D (5 bases). Germline lookup yields CDR1 SGHAT and CDR2 FQDESV (reference sequence). This CDR3 spans 18 amino acids. The V and J ends lost 4 bases and 1 base respectively, with 22 bases between them. This CDR3 is CASSSRRTGTFGQETQYF. Here the CDR3 DNA reads TGTGCCAGCAGCTCTCGGAGGACCGGTACCTTCGGCCAAGAGACCCAGTACTTC.

This chain links TRBV11-2 with TRBJ2-1, with a tentative D call TRBD1 (8 bases). This CDR3 has 17 residues. CDR1 and CDR2 from the germline V gene are SGHAT and FQNNGV. The V end was cut by 0 bases, the J end by 5 bases, with 17 bases between. CDR3 in amino acids: CASSLDTGGLTHNEQFF. In nucleotides, the CDR3 is TGTGCCAGCAGCTTAGATACAGGGGGACTAACCCACAATGAGCAGTTCTTC.

V is TRBV7-9 and J is TRBJ2-3; the D gene is possibly TRBD2 (5 bases). The V and J ends lost 4 bases and 6 bases respectively, with 20 bases between them. CDR1 SEHNR and CDR2 FQNEAQ come from the germline V gene (reference sequence). The CDR3 is made up of 16 amino acids. In DNA form, the CDR3 reads TGTGCCAGCAGCTGGTATGGGCTAACGAGCGGCGATACGCAGTATTTT. Its translation is CASSWYGLTSGDTQYF.

This chain joins TRBV5-1 and TRBJ2-7, with D unresolved. The germline gives CDR1 SGHRS, CDR2 YFSETQ. This CDR3 contains 14 residues. V lost 0 bases and J lost 2, with 9 bases in between. CDR3 residues: CASSLDGTPYEQYF. In DNA form, the CDR3 reads TGCGCCAGCAGCTTGGATGGAACCCCCTACGAGCAGTACTTC.

Only a few counts were recorded for this clonotype. The V call is TRBV2, the J call TRBJ2-7, with D maybe TRBD2 (5 bases). The CDR3 has 14 residues. Germline assignment: CDR1 SNHLY and CDR2 FYNNEI. Trimming pared 6 bases from V and 3 bases from J, leaving 15 bases between. In nucleotides, the CDR3 is TGTGCCAGCAGGGAAAGTCTCCGGGGCTACGAGCAGTACTTC. It codes for CASRESLRGYEQYF.

This clonotype was detected ten times or more. The chain joins TRBV7-2 to TRBJ2-2; D remains ambiguous. The CDR3 is 14 residues long. V was shortened by 3 bases and J by 4 bases, with 9 bases between the two germline ends. Per the germline V gene, CDR1 is SGHTA and CDR2 is FQGNSA. The CDR3 region has the DNA TGTGCCAGCAGCTTGGACGTTGCCACCGGGGAGCTGTTTTTT. Translation: CASSLDVATGELFF.

This clonotype was counted at least ten times. The chain carries TRBV12-3 or TRBV12-4 and TRBJ2-3; D not certain. V was pared by 1 base and J by 1 base, with 9 bases between. The CDR3 sequence is 15 residues long. The CDR3 reads CASSLGTVGTDTQYF. The CDR3 DNA sequence: TGTGCCAGCAGTTTAGGGACCGTCGGCACAGATACGCAGTATTTT.

The J gene is TRBJ2-5, the V gene TRBV6-1; tentatively, D is TRBD1 (6 bases). This CDR3 has 14 residues. Germline V lookup: CDR1 MNHNS, CDR2 SASEGT. V was shortened by 7 bases and J by 5 bases, with 17 bases between the two germline ends. The chain's CDR3 is CASTQGRGWETQYF. The CDR3 nucleotides read TGTGCCAGCACCCAGGGGCGAGGGTGGGAGACCCAGTACTTC.

In its sample, this clonotype was seen many times. This chain joins TRBV20-1 and TRBJ2-1; TRBD1 aligns across 9 bases. CDR1 and CDR2 from the germline V gene are DFQATT and SNEGSKA (reference sequence). With 5 bases clipped from V and 7 bases from J, the junction kept 24 bases outside the gene matches. This CDR3 is built from 19 residues. The CDR3 protein is CSAGAGTGRFLSIPNEQFF. CDR3 in DNA: TGCAGTGCTGGGGCCGGGACAGGGAGGTTTTTATCGATCCCAAATGAGCAGTTCTTC.

The V and J genes are TRBV20-1 and TRBJ1-1; 9 bases fit TRBD1. CDR1 and CDR2 from the germline V gene are DFQATT and SNEGSKA (reference sequence). The CDR3 contains 13 residues. Germline trimming cut 5 bases from V and 1 base from J; bases unmatched to any gene: 2. CDR3 DNA sequence: TGCAGTGCTCGACAGGGGGGGAACACTGAAGCTTTCTTT. Its protein product is CSARQGGNTEAFF.

Only a few counts were recorded for this clonotype. The chain recombines TRBV20-1 with TRBJ2-7; TRBD1 matches at 7 bases. V shed 2 bases and J 5 bases; nucleotides not matched to a gene: 6. Germline V gene sequence: CDR1 DFQATT, CDR2 SNEGSKA (reference sequence). The CDR3 is 13 residues long. CDR3 coding DNA: TGCAGTGCTAGAACCGACAGGGTTCACGAGCAGTACTTC. As protein: CSARTDRVHEQYF.

This clonotype was counted between two and nine times. V gene TRBV29-1 combines with J gene TRBJ2-7; 8 bases line up with TRBD1. Germline CDR1 is SQVTM and CDR2 is ANQGSEA. J was trimmed by 0 bases and V by 6 bases; bases with no gene match: 10. The CDR3 totals 15 residues. The CDR3 sequence: CSVEDRAVSSYEQYF. The CDR3 DNA is TGCAGCGTGGAGGACAGGGCCGTCAGCTCCTACGAGCAGTACTTC.

This chain connects TRBV10-3 to TRBJ1-1; TRBD1 aligns across 8 bases. Trimming took 2 bases from V and 7 from J; bases not matched to a gene: 3. Germline V gene sequence: CDR1 ENHRY, CDR2 SYGVKD. The CDR3 extends over 13 amino acids. The CDR3 DNA is TGTGCCATCAGTGAGGGACAGGGTGTTGAAGCTTTCTTT. Its protein product is CAISEGQGVEAFF.

This clonotype was detected a few times. CDR3: CASSSGTSWVGYGYTF. Here the CDR3 DNA reads TGTGCCAGCAGCTCCGGGACTTCCTGGGTCGGCTATGGCTACACCTTC. The rearrangement uses TRBV11-2 and TRBJ1-2; maybe TRBD1 (5 bases). The CDR3 is 16 residues long. The V and J ends lost 4 bases and 4 bases respectively, with 19 bases between them. From germline, CDR1 is SGHAT and CDR2 FQNNGV.

This clonotype was found a few times. The chain couples TRBV11-2 to TRBJ2-7, with D unresolved. V lost 2 bases and J lost 0, with 8 bases in between. The CDR3 is 14 residues long. Germline V gene sequence: CDR1 SGHAT, CDR2 FQNNGV. The CDR3 is CASSLKLYSYEQYF. The DNA of the CDR3 is TGTGCCAGCAGCTTAAAACTATACTCCTACGAGCAGTACTTC.

The V gene is TRBV6-1, the J gene TRBJ2-1; 9 nucleotides align to TRBD2. The CDR3 loop spans 15 amino acids. Germline V gene sequence: CDR1 MNHNS, CDR2 SASEGT. With V trimmed by 7 bases and J by 8 bases, 12 bases remained unmatched. The DNA of the CDR3 is TGTGCCAGCACCCTTAGCGGGAGCAACCATGATGAGCAGTTCTTC. It codes for CASTLSGSNHDEQFF.

This clonotype was found a few times. This chain links TRBV24-1 with TRBJ1-2, with TRBD1 matching 8 bases. Per germline, CDR1 KGHDR and CDR2 SFDVKD. This CDR3 spans 13 amino acids. The junction had 6 bases not matched to a gene; V was cut back by 7 bases and J by 6 bases. CDR3 region: CATSETGEDGYTF. CDR3 bases: TGTGCCACCAGCGAGACAGGGGAGGATGGCTACACCTTC.

Note on this clonotype: A single base separates this from a much larger clone, so it may be a read error. The CDR3 here is CSSISRFSTDTQYF. The CDR3 DNA reads TGTTCCAGCATCAGCAGGTTTAGCACAGATACGCAGTATTTT. V usage is TRBV6-1 and J usage is TRBJ2-3, with D hard to call. This CDR3 spans 14 amino acids. Germline loops: CDR1 MNHNS, CDR2 SASEGT.

The rearrangement joins TRBV11-2 to TRBJ2-4; D gene uncertain. The CDR3 totals 12 residues. V was pared by 4 bases and J by 9 bases, with 10 bases between. Germline V lookup: CDR1 SGHAT, CDR2 FQNNGV. The CDR3 nucleotides read TGTGCCAGCAGCTCCCGCCTGGGCATTCAGTACTTC. The encoded protein is CASSSRLGIQYF.

The gene calls are TRBV7-9 and TRBJ2-7; 9 bases agree with TRBD2. The ends lost 4 bases at V and 10 bases at J; junction bases unmatched: 14. CDR1 and CDR2 from the germline V gene are SEHNR and FQNEAQ (reference sequence). This CDR3 has 15 residues. CDR3 DNA sequence: TGTGCCAGCAGCTCCCCGGGACAGCGGGGGGCTGGTCAGTACTTC. Its translation is CASSSPGQRGAGQYF.

This clonotype was observed a few times. This chain links TRBV20-1 with TRBJ2-7, with a tentative D call TRBD1 (6 bases). V was cut by 0 bases and J by 1 base, with 19 bases left in between. This CDR3 has 17 residues. Germline assignment: CDR1 DFQATT and CDR2 SNEGSKA (reference sequence). CDR3 in amino acids: CSARDRGPPRLSYEQYF. The DNA of the CDR3 is TGCAGTGCTAGAGACAGGGGACCGCCCCGACTGTCCTACGAGCAGTACTTC.

This clonotype occurred a few times. This rearrangement joins TRBV4-3 to TRBJ2-1, with D tentatively TRBD2 (6 bases). Trimming removed 0 bases at V and 0 bases at J, with 9 bases between. CDR1 is LGHNA and CDR2 is YSLEER in the germline V gene. The CDR3 spans 16 residues. CDR3 DNA sequence: TGCGCCAGCAGCCAAGACGGGAGCGGCTCCTACAATGAGCAGTTCTTC. Amino acids: CASSQDGSGSYNEQFF.

The chain combines TRBV20-1 with TRBJ2-1; 7 nucleotides line up with TRBD2. There are 15 residues in the CDR3. The germline CDR1 and CDR2 sequences are DFQATT and SNEGSKA (reference sequence). The V and J ends lost 5 bases and 8 bases, in that order; junction bases with no gene match: 15. The CDR3 loop reads CSAGRLARLSDEQFF. As DNA, the CDR3 is TGCAGTGCTGGACGACTAGCACGTCTATCGGATGAGCAGTTCTTC.

The table lists this clonotype with many counts. V usage is TRBV12-3 or TRBV12-4 and J usage is TRBJ2-1; no reliable D call. The CDR3 has 13 residues. With 4 bases removed from V and 7 bases from J, the gap between germline ends came to 11 bases. For the CDR3, the DNA is TGTGCCAGCAGTTCCGGCCCCCAGAATGAGCAGTTCTTC. This encodes CASSSGPQNEQFF.

This clonotype was detected many times. This chain joins TRBV5-1 and TRBJ2-1; TRBD1 is a possible D gene (6 bases). The CDR3 contains 15 residues. Trimming took 0 bases from V and 1 from J, leaving 8 bases between them. Germline V gives CDR1 SGHRS, CDR2 YFSETQ. This CDR3 reads CASSLDGTSYNEQFF. The DNA for the CDR3 is TGCGCCAGCAGCTTGGACGGGACATCCTACAATGAGCAGTTCTTC.

A few counts support this clonotype. The chain has TRBV6-5 and TRBJ1-1; 8 nucleotides line up with TRBD1. V lost 3 bases to trimming and J lost 7 bases; unmatched junction nucleotides: 10. Germline V gives CDR1 MNHEY, CDR2 SVGAGI. The CDR3 is made up of 15 amino acids. CDR3 sequence: CASSYPSDRGGEAFF. In DNA form, the CDR3 reads TGTGCCAGCAGTTATCCGTCCGACAGGGGCGGTGAAGCTTTCTTT.